The source of this T cell receptor (beta chain) is a study of response to subunit inactivated influenza vaccine. This clonotype was seen at least ten times. TCRdb re-called the RT-PCR reads through MiXCR, storing one row per CDR3 protein. The table lists some 550,000 distinct CDR3 sequences, roughly a quarter of them singletons. Per the germline V gene, CDR1 is SGHTA and CDR2 is FQGTGA. The V and J ends lost 4 bases and 8 bases, in that order; junction bases with no gene match: 7. There are 14 residues in the CDR3. These data also featured in a second study, about T cells expressing NK-cell markers. That study adds: Scientists made TCR beta cDNA using 5'RACE template switching with UMIs.

The sequences come from CD4+ T cells sorted from PBMCs, collected 11 to 12 days after vaccination. This TCR derives from a man aged 45 to 65 who received an inactivated influenza vaccine. V is TRBV7-3 and J is TRBJ2-1, with TRBD2 identical over 8 bases. The CDR3, as DNA: TGTGCCAGCAGCTGGAGCGGGAGTGGCGATGAGCAGTTCTTC. Amino acid sequence: CASSWSGSGDEQFF.